Below, 25 T cell receptor beta chains from the same sample are listed, as sequenced in a study of spatial heterogeneity in lung cancer. Time point described: sample taken at primary tumor resection. TCRdb ran MiXCR on the 5' RACE reads and lists one entry per CDR3 protein. The sample yields 40,000 to 45,000 distinct CDR3 sequences, around 7% seen once. The specimen was PBMCs, collected at surgery. Receptors originate from a female donor with early-stage non-small cell lung cancer.

This clonotype was seen repeatedly, ten times or more. The rearrangement joins TRBV7-6 to TRBJ1-1; no reliable D call. Germline V gene data show CDR1 as SGHVS and CDR2 as FNYEAQ. The CDR3 is 13 amino acids. V lost 3 bases and J lost 6, with 11 bases in between. Written as DNA, the CDR3 is TGTGCCAGCAGCTTGGCCCCCGGCTCTGAAGCTTTCTTT. Its translation: CASSLAPGSEAFF. Complete variable domain (other parts from reference TRBV7-6 and TRBJ1-1): GAGVSQSPRYKVTKRGQDVALRCDPISGHVSLYWYRQALGQGPEFLTYFNYEAQQDKSGLPNDRFSAERPEGSISTLTIQRTEQRDSAMYRCASSLAPGSEAFFGQGTRLTVV.

This clonotype has just a few counts. This rearrangement joins TRBV4-3 to TRBJ1-1; D gene ambiguous. This CDR3 comprises 14 residues. Per germline, CDR1 LGHNA and CDR2 YSLEER. Trimming took 0 bases from V and 4 from J, leaving 9 bases between them. The CDR3 loop reads CASSQDLSGTEAFF. The CDR3 nucleotides read TGCGCCAGCAGCCAAGACCTTTCGGGCACTGAAGCTTTCTTT.

This clonotype appeared a few times. The CDR3, as DNA: TGCGCCAGCAGCTTGGATCCGGGACAGGGGGTGGACGAGCAGTACTTC. As protein: CASSLDPGQGVDEQYF. The rearrangement joins TRBV5-1 to TRBJ2-7; 11 bases line up with TRBD1. Per the germline V gene, CDR1 is SGHRS and CDR2 is YFSETQ. The CDR3 is 16 amino acids. After removal of 0 bases from V and 5 bases from J, the junction contained 7 bases not matched to a gene.

The chain has TRBV18 and TRBJ2-7, with no clear D. The CDR3 sequence is 13 residues long. The V end was cut by 2 bases, the J end by 5 bases, with 10 bases between. Germline V lookup: CDR1 KGHSH, CDR2 LQKENI. In DNA form, the CDR3 reads TGTGCCAGCTCACCAGCACCATTCGACGAGCAGTACTTC. It translates to CASSPAPFDEQYF.

This clonotype came up a few times. The chain links TRBV20-1 to TRBJ2-3; 10 nucleotides agree with TRBD2. The CDR3 length is 15 residues. Germline CDR1 is DFQATT and CDR2 is SNEGSKA (reference sequence). The V and J ends lost 0 bases and 5 bases, in that order; junction bases with no gene match: 5. Here the CDR3 reads CSARDRQRGGDTQYF. In DNA, the CDR3 is TGCAGTGCTAGAGATAGACAGCGGGGGGGAGATACGCAGTATTTT.

Many counts were recorded for this clonotype. The V call is TRBV5-1, the J call TRBJ2-7, with 11 bases aligning to TRBD2. Germline V lookup: CDR1 SGHRS, CDR2 YFSETQ. The length of the CDR3 is 16 residues. J was trimmed by 2 bases and V by 3 bases; bases with no gene match: 7. The CDR3 coding sequence is TGCGCCAGCAGCTCTCAACTAGCGGGGGATCCCTACGAGCAGTACTTC. Translated: CASSSQLAGDPYEQYF.

The rearrangement links TRBV20-1 to TRBJ1-3; the D gene is possibly TRBD1 (5 bases). Germline-derived CDR1 and CDR2 are DFQATT and SNEGSKA (reference sequence). The V and J ends lost 5 bases and 3 bases respectively, with 17 bases between them. The CDR3 contains 15 residues. For the CDR3, the DNA is TGCAGTGCTGTGCGCCTGGGGGAGATTGGAAACACCATATATTTT. Its protein product is CSAVRLGEIGNTIYF.

V usage is TRBV9 and J usage is TRBJ1-2, with no clear D. V lost 4 bases and J 4 bases, leaving 17 bases between the germline ends. This CDR3 is 15 amino acids long. CDR1 is SGDLS and CDR2 is YYNGEE in the germline V gene. The CDR3 region has the DNA TGTGCCAGCAGCCCCTTGGGCGGGGATGGCTATGGCTACACCTTC. Translation gives CASSPLGGDGYGYTF.

Note on this clonotype: With a much larger clone just one base away, this may be a read error. Because the CDR3 is missing its conserved closing phenylalanine or tryptophan, this is likely a read error. V is TRBV2 and J is TRBJ2-1; TRBD2 aligns across 11 bases. The V gene's germline CDR1 is SNHLY and CDR2 FYNNEI. V dropped 7 bases and J dropped 9; count of bases not matched to a gene: 5. The CDR3 extends over 13 amino acids. CDR3 DNA: TGTGCCAGCACCGGGACTAGCGGCGGTGAGCAGTTCTAC. As protein: CASTGTSGGEQFY.

This clonotype was found a few times. The J gene is TRBJ1-5, the V gene TRBV6-5; D unresolved. Germline lookup yields CDR1 MNHEY and CDR2 SVGAGI. This CDR3 has 13 residues. Between the trimmed V and J ends, which lost 5 bases and 9 bases, there was a span of 14 bases. The CDR3: CASSQNSERPQHF. In DNA, the CDR3 is TGTGCCAGCAGTCAGAACAGCGAGAGGCCCCAGCATTTT.

Many counts were recorded for this clonotype. The chain combines TRBV18 with TRBJ1-5; D not resolved. Germline V gene sequence: CDR1 KGHSH, CDR2 LQKENI. Deletions cut 3 bases from V and 0 bases from J, with 12 bases between. This CDR3 is 16 amino acids long. The CDR3 protein is CASSPQAAGSNQPQHF. CDR3 sequence (DNA): TGTGCCAGCTCACCCCAGGCTGCTGGTAGCAATCAGCCCCAGCATTTT.

In its sample, this clonotype was seen many times. This chain uses TRBV19 with TRBJ1-5, with 7 bases that match TRBD1. The CDR3 extends over 15 amino acids. Germline assignment: CDR1 LNHDA and CDR2 SQIVND (reference sequence). V gave up 1 base and J gave up 6 bases; unmatched junction bases: 6. Here the CDR3 DNA reads TGTGCCAGTAGTATAGTGACAGGGACCGGTCAGCCCCAGCATTTT. This sequence encodes CASSIVTGTGQPQHF.

This clonotype was seen many times. The chain recombines TRBV20-1 with TRBJ1-1; TRBD1 is a possible D gene (5 bases). The V end was cut by 4 bases, the J end by 4 bases, with 19 bases between. The CDR3 consists of 15 residues. Germline lookup yields CDR1 DFQATT and CDR2 SNEGSKA (reference sequence). The CDR3 region has the DNA TGCAGTGCTACCCCATCCTATCAGGGCTCCACTGAAGCTTTCTTT. This translates into CSATPSYQGSTEAFF.

The V and J genes are TRBV11-2 and TRBJ2-3; D uncertain. The ends were cut back, 4 bases at V and 5 bases at J, with 19 bases in the middle. The CDR3 loop spans 16 amino acids. The germline V gene has CDR1 SGHAT and CDR2 FQNNGV. The CDR3 sequence is CASSSTRSYLRDTQYF. DNA of the CDR3: TGTGCCAGCAGCTCGACCCGTTCTTACCTCAGAGATACGCAGTATTTT. Full variable domain (outside the CDR3, taken from reference TRBV11-2 and TRBJ2-3): EAGVAQSPRYKIIEKRQSVAFWCNPISGHATLYWYQQILGQGPKLLIQFQNNGVVDDSQLPKDRFSAERLKGVDSTLKIQPAKLEDSAVYLCASSSTRSYLRDTQYFGPGTRLTVL.

This clonotype was picked up many times. The chain uses TRBV12-3 or TRBV12-4 and TRBJ1-6, with D perhaps matching TRBD1 (6 bases). The ends were cut back, 8 bases at V and 5 bases at J, with 13 bases in the middle. The CDR3 covers 14 residues. CDR3 amino acids: CASLQGNDNSPLHF. The CDR3 DNA follows: TGTGCCAGCCTACAGGGTAACGATAATTCACCCCTCCACTTT.

This clonotype was observed a handful of times. This rearrangement joins TRBV5-1 to TRBJ2-3; a weak D match, TRBD1 (5 bases). Trimming pared 2 bases from V and 7 bases from J, leaving 8 bases between. The CDR3 extends over 12 amino acids. Germline V gene sequence: CDR1 SGHRS, CDR2 YFSETQ. CDR3 sequence: CASSFSGNTQYF. The CDR3, as DNA: TGCGCCAGCAGCTTTTCAGGGAATACGCAGTATTTT.

This clonotype was observed many times. The chain couples TRBV20-1 to TRBJ1-4; D gene unclear. This CDR3 has 14 residues. In germline, CDR1 is DFQATT, CDR2 SNEGSKA (reference sequence). The germline V and J ends were trimmed by 5 bases and 5 bases, with 15 bases remaining between them. CDR3 loop: CSASGPLKNEKLFF. In DNA, the CDR3 is TGCAGTGCTTCTGGACCTTTGAAGAATGAAAAACTGTTTTTT.

This clonotype was detected ten times or more. The chain combines TRBV5-1 with TRBJ1-1; possibly TRBD1 for D (5 bases). V lost 5 bases and J lost 4, with 18 bases in between. The CDR3 length is 15 residues. The germline V gene encodes CDR1 SGHRS and CDR2 YFSETQ. The DNA for the CDR3 is TGCGCCAGCAGTGGGGCTGTCGGAGGAGTCACTGAAGCTTTCTTT. Translation: CASSGAVGGVTEAFF.

DNA of the CDR3: TGCGCCAGCAGCTTGGCAGGGTTGTCCGAGCAGTACTTC. Encoded protein: CASSLAGLSEQYF. V and J are TRBV5-1 and TRBJ2-7, with TRBD1 as a possible D gene (5 bases). Germline V lookup: CDR1 SGHRS, CDR2 YFSETQ. V was trimmed by 0 bases and J by 6 bases, leaving 10 bases between them. This CDR3 region has 13 residues.

The chain has TRBV5-1 and TRBJ1-2; weak D call: TRBD1 (6 bases). Trimming left V 2 bases short and J 8 bases short, with 16 bases between. This CDR3 is 14 amino acids long. Germline values: CDR1 SGHRS, CDR2 YFSETQ. Here the CDR3 reads CASSFLQGSGGYTF. The CDR3 coding sequence is TGCGCCAGCAGCTTTCTACAGGGATCGGGAGGCTACACCTTC.

This rearrangement joins TRBV20-1 to TRBJ1-5; TRBD1 is a possible D gene (5 bases). The CDR3 spans 14 residues. Germline V gives CDR1 DFQATT, CDR2 SNEGSKA (reference sequence). V was shortened by 5 bases and J by 0 bases, with 11 bases between the two germline ends. The CDR3 region has the DNA TGCAGTGCTGGGGGGAGCGATAGCAATCAGCCCCAGCATTTT. Amino acid sequence: CSAGGSDSNQPQHF.

The chain combines TRBV5-1 with TRBJ2-7; D is perhaps TRBD1 or TRBD2 (5 bases each). The CDR3 runs 14 residues. Germline CDR1 reads SGHRS; CDR2 reads YFSETQ. Between the trimmed V and J ends, which lost 1 base and 0 bases, there was a span of 8 bases. DNA for the CDR3: TGCGCCAGCAGCTTGCAGGGAGACTCCTACGAGCAGTACTTC. Its protein is CASSLQGDSYEQYF.

This clonotype was detected only a few times. The rearrangement joins TRBV14 to TRBJ1-2, with TRBD1 matching 9 bases. V lost 4 bases and J lost 9; bases outside the gene matches: 9. Germline CDR1 and CDR2: SGHDN and FVKESK. The CDR3 is 14 amino acids. The CDR3 loop reads CASSPWGQGNSYTF. DNA of the CDR3: TGTGCCAGCAGCCCCTGGGGACAGGGAAATAGCTACACCTTC.

This clonotype was counted a few times. The chain employs TRBV3-1 and TRBJ2-7; tentatively, D is TRBD1 (6 bases). The CDR3 extends over 13 amino acids. V lost 5 bases and J 0 bases, leaving 8 bases between the germline ends. CDR1 is LGHDT and CDR2 is YNNKEL in the germline V gene (reference sequence). The CDR3 DNA sequence: TGTGCCAGCAGCACGACAGGCTCCTACGAGCAGTACTTC. It translates to CASSTTGSYEQYF.

This clonotype was detected many times. The chain is built from TRBV4-1 and TRBJ2-3; TRBD2 matches 10 bases. Per the germline V gene, CDR1 is MGHRA and CDR2 is YSYEKL. CDR3 length: 17 residues. The junction had 7 bases not matched to a gene; V was cut back by 4 bases and J by 0 bases. The CDR3: CASSPRRTSGSTDTQYF. CDR3 bases: TGCGCCAGCAGCCCTAGGAGGACTAGCGGAAGCACAGATACGCAGTATTTT.